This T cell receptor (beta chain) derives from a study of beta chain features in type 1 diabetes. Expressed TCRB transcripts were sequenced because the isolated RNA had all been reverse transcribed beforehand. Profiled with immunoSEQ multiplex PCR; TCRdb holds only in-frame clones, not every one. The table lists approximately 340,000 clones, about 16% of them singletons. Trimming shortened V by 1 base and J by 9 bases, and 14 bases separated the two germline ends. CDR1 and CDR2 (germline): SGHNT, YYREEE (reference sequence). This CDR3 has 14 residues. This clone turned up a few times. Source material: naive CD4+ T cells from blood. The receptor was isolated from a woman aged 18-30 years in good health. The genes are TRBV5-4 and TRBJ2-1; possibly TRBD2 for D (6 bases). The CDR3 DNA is TGTGCCAGCAGCTTGACCGGGAGAATCGGTGAGCAGTTCTTC. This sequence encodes CASSLTGRIGEQFF.